This is a list of T cell receptor beta chains from one sample in a study of shared clonotypes between healthy human individuals. This table comes from immunoSEQ multiplex PCR, and its TCRdb copy is limited to in-frame clones, with some not included. This table has about 510,000 clones, about 79% appearing once. Sequencing was done on a sample of PBMCs. These receptors were taken from a woman aged 40 to 50 in good health. Some clones in this sample may be carry-over from other donors' samples. CDR3s include the opening cysteine and the closing phenylalanine or tryptophan. Each record gives: CDR3 protein, V gene, J gene.

CATSVADRDYEQYF	TRBV10-3	TRBJ2-7
CASSWVGTSGTGELFF	TRBV5-4	TRBJ2-2
CASRGDGEHEQYF	TRBV2	TRBJ2-7
CASSPSGRAYNEQFF	TRBV28	TRBJ2-1
CASSPDGVAGGQEQYF	TRBV7-2	TRBJ2-7
CASSFTGQGLEFF	TRBV7-9	TRBJ2-1
CASRTGPPVYGYTF	TRBV6-5	TRBJ1-2
CASSRPDSPPYEQYF	TRBV28	TRBJ2-7
CASSHQGTSSYEQYF	TRBV4-1	TRBJ2-7
CASGPGLAGPTDTQYF	TRBV12-5	TRBJ2-3
CASSRTSGTLEQFF	TRBV11-2	TRBJ2-1
CASSEERNTGELFF	TRBV2	TRBJ2-2
CASSLFGSTSTDTQYF	TRBV5-1	TRBJ2-3
CASSRVGTTRGNEQFF	TRBV11-3	TRBJ2-1
CASSDQTGEETQYF	TRBV7-6	TRBJ2-5
CASKERLNTGELFF	TRBV28	TRBJ2-2
CAWSVAGVYNEQFF	TRBV30	TRBJ2-1
CASIPQSLATYEQYF	TRBV5-5	TRBJ2-7
CASSISRGSGNTIYF	TRBV19	TRBJ1-3
CASSPGQGMANEKLFF	TRBV5-1	TRBJ1-4
CASSLPGTSGRKLYF	TRBV28	TRBJ2-3
CASSVSRSNTEAFF	TRBV9	TRBJ1-1
CARRVSGSYNEQFF	TRBV2	TRBJ2-1
CASSVGPGYEQYF	TRBV6-1	TRBJ2-7
CSVEGGSDTQYF	TRBV29-1	TRBJ2-3
CASNTGQTPYEQYF	TRBV7-9	.